This TCR beta chain is from a study of blood T cell repertoires in COVID-19. The CDR3 spans 16 residues. CDR1 is SGHRS, CDR2 YFSETQ, per germline. The V end was cut by 0 bases, the J end by 0 bases, with 10 bases between. Libraries were prepared by immunoSEQ multiplex PCR; TCRdb keeps only in-frame clonotypes and omits some of them. The data contain about 68,000 clones, 60% to 85% of them singletons. This clonotype originated in a human donor in a cohort sampled during active COVID-19. The sample taken for sequencing was peripheral blood. The V and J genes are TRBV5-1 and TRBJ2-1, with D perhaps matching TRBD1 (6 bases). CDR3 sequence: CASSLGGPSSYNEQFF. The CDR3 region has the DNA TGCGCCAGCAGCTTGGGGGGGCCAAGCTCCTACAATGAGCAGTTCTTC.